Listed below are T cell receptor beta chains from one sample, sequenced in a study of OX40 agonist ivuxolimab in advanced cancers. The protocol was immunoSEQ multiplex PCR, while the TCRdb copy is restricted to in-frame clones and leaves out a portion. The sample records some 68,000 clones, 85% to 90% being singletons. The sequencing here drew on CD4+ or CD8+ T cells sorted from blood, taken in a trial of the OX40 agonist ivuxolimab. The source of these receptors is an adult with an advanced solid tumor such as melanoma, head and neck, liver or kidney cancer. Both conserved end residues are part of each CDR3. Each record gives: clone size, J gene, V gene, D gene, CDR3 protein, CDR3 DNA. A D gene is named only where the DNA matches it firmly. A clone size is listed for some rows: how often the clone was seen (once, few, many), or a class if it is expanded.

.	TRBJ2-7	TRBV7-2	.	CASSFTYEQYF	TGTGCCAGCAGCTTCACCTACGAGCAGTACTTC
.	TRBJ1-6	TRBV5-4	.	CASSVDGDNSPLHF	TGTGCCAGCAGCGTGGACGGCGATAATTCACCCCTCCACTTT
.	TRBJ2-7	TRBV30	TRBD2	CAWSVLGSGREQYF	TGTGCCTGGAGTGTTCTAGGAAGCGGGAGGGAGCAGTACTTC
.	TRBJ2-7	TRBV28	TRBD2	CASSSVFPRREGYEQYF	TGTGCCAGCAGTTCTGTATTCCCCCGGCGGGAGGGCTACGAGCAGTACTTC
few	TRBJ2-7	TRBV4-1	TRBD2	CASAPGLAGKSYEQYF	TGCGCCAGTGCACCGGGACTAGCGGGGAAAAGCTACGAGCAGTACTTC
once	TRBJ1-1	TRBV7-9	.	CASSFIHNTEAFF	TGTGCCAGCAGCTTTATTCACAACACTGAAGCTTTCTTT
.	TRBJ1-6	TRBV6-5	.	CASSYGGHNNSPLHF	TGTGCCAGCAGTTACGGGGGACATAATAATTCACCCCTCCACTTT
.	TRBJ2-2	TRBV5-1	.	CASSLDGTGGELFF	TGCGCCAGCAGCTTGGATGGGACGGGCGGGGAGCTGTTTTTT
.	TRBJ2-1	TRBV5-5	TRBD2	CASSLRPAGAEAPYNEQFF	TGTGCCAGCAGCTTGCGTCCAGCGGGAGCCGAGGCACCGTACAATGAGCAGTTCTTC
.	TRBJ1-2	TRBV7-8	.	CASSQIGALPNYGYTF	TGTGCCAGCAGCCAGATCGGGGCTCTTCCTAACTATGGCTACACCTTC
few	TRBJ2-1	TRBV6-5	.	CASSYWGGSRDEQFF	TGTGCCAGCAGTTACTGGGGCGGTTCAAGGGATGAGCAGTTCTTC
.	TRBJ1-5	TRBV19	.	CAIAGNSNQPQHF	TGTGCCATAGCCGGGAATAGCAATCAGCCCCAGCATTTT
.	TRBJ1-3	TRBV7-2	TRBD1	CASSYGQGRNTIYF	TGTGCCAGCAGCTATGGACAGGGGAGAAACACCATATATTTT
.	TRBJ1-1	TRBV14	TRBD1	CASSSQGARRAFF	TGTGCCAGCAGTTCACAGGGGGCGCGTAGGGCTTTCTTT
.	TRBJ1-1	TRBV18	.	CASSPSGVRNTEAFF	TGTGCCAGCTCACCATCGGGAGTAAGAAACACTGAAGCTTTCTTT
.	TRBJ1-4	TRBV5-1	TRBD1	CASSPGTGREKLFF	TGCGCCAGCAGCCCCGGGACAGGGAGGGAAAAACTGTTTTTT
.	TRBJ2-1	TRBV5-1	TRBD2	CASRTSGRDNEQFF	TGCGCCAGCCGTACTAGCGGGAGGGACAATGAGCAGTTCTTC
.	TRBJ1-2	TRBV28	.	CACRTKFNYGYTF	TGTGCCTGCCGGACGAAATTTAACTATGGCTACACCTTC
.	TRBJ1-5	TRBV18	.	CASSPQSNRHQPQHF	TGTGCCAGCTCGCCCCAATCAAACCGCCATCAGCCCCAGCATTTT
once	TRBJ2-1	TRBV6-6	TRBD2	CASSFRTSGRDNEQFF	TGTGCCAGCAGTTTTAGGACTAGCGGGAGGGACAATGAGCAGTTCTTC
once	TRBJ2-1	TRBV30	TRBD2	CAWRPGLAGRGEQFF	TGTGCCTGGAGGCCGGGACTAGCGGGAAGGGGTGAGCAGTTCTTC
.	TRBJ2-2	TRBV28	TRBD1	CASSPGTGGDTGELFF	TGTGCCAGCAGTCCTGGGACAGGGGGAGACACCGGGGAGCTGTTTTTT
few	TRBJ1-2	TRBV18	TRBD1	CASSPRTGDGYTF	TGTGCCAGCTCACCAAGAACAGGGGATGGCTACACCTTC
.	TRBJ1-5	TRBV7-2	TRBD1	CASSSYRTGLNQPQHF	TGTGCCAGCAGCTCTTATCGGACAGGGCTTAATCAGCCCCAGCATTTT